Listed below are T cell receptor beta chains from one sample, sequenced in a study of T cell clones after liver transplantation. Profiled with immunoSEQ multiplex PCR; TCRdb holds only in-frame clones, not every one. This table has tens of thousands of clones, approximately 82% appearing once. This material consisted of CD4+ T cells from blood, taken at the 22-month timepoint. Receptors were obtained from a human patient who received a liver transplant. Some T cells may originate from the graft donor. CDR3s include the opening cysteine and the closing phenylalanine or tryptophan. Fields, in order: CDR3 length, J gene, V gene, CDR3 protein.

16 TRBJ1-2 TRBV10-3 CAISKLQETSNYGYTF
15 TRBJ1-4 TRBV2 CASSSARGPNEKLFF
13 TRBJ2-7 TRBV6-6 CASSWSPGGEQYF
15 TRBJ2-1 TRBV6-6 CASTPGGPGYNEQFF
14 TRBJ1-2 TRBV19 CASSTIWGGDGYTF
15 TRBJ1-2 TRBV12-5 CASGPYGAAKNGYTF
14 TRBJ1-2 TRBV25-1 CASSDRGQEEGYTF
16 TRBJ1-2 TRBV28 CASSPKVGTGNYGYTF
17 TRBJ1-2 TRBV5-4 CASSRKAGTGKNYGYTF
15 TRBJ2-1 TRBV30 CARDLAGGPGNEQFF
15 TRBJ2-7 TRBV25-1 CASSEVQAGVYEQYF
14 TRBJ2-7 TRBV6-5 CATRSSGELYEQYF
17 TRBJ2-1 TRBV7-3 CASSLGLAGGPANEQFF
13 TRBJ1-2 TRBV7-9 CASSIGTSYGYTF
13 TRBJ1-2 TRBV29-1 CSPDDGGVYGYTF
19 TRBJ2-2 TRBV6-1 CASSGRTSGGATNTGELFF
14 TRBJ2-1 TRBV10-1 CARKASGTWDEQFF
15 TRBJ2-1 TRBV5-1 CASSLGNSWGNEQFF
12 TRBJ1-2 TRBV10-1 CASKRTGRGYTF
14 TRBJ2-1 TRBV10-3 CAIRAREILDEQFF
14 TRBJ1-2 TRBV4-2 CASGQGGNDYGYTF
15 TRBJ1-4 TRBV5-1 CASSLWGSTNEKLFF
18 TRBJ2-2 TRBV4-3 CASSQASGTGDRTGELFF
13 TRBJ1-5 TRBV6-1 CASAEVRNQPQHF
16 TRBJ1-4 TRBV10-3 CAISESDFRISEKLFF
14 TRBJ2-7 TRBV7-2 CASSLVTGDYEQYF
14 TRBJ2-1 TRBV5-1 CASIASGYTGEQFF
17 TRBJ1-2 TRBV6-1 CASSELSGVRGNYGYTF
15 TRBJ2-1 TRBV7-2 CASSLVGGVWYEQFF
15 TRBJ2-7 TRBV7-2 CASSLVIAGGREQYF
14 TRBJ2-2 TRBV6-4 CASSEDLVAGELFF
15 TRBJ2-3 TRBV5-6 CASSSPGASTDTQYF
15 TRBJ2-3 TRBV29-1 CSVVKPPPSTDTQYF
16 TRBJ2-3 TRBV4-3 CASSQDPSGGAVTQYF
16 TRBJ2-3 TRBV2 CASLLAGQGATDTQYF